Listed here is a single T cell receptor beta chain. Its antigen is as yet unknown. The sample belongs to a study of shared clonotypes between healthy human individuals. Assay: immunoSEQ multiplex PCR; the TCRdb copy retains only in-frame clones and omits some. The sample holds around 980,000 clones, approximately 80% seen once. The CDR3 is 15 amino acids. Germline CDR1 is LGHNA and CDR2 is YSLEER. V lost 2 bases, J lost 3 bases, and 2 bases stayed unmatched. Study conclusions and caveats: Memory subsets generally showed smaller estimated richness than naive subsets did.

The sequence came from a man younger than 30 in good health. Some clones in this sample may be carry-over from other donors' samples. V is TRBV4-3 and J is TRBJ2-7, with 12 bases fitting TRBD2. Sequencing was performed on memory CD4+ T cells from PBMCs. Subset meaning: CD45RA-negative fraction. The CDR3 DNA reads TGCGCCAGCAGCCAAAGACTAGCGGGAGACTACGAGCAGTACTTC. Its protein is CASSQRLAGDYEQYF.